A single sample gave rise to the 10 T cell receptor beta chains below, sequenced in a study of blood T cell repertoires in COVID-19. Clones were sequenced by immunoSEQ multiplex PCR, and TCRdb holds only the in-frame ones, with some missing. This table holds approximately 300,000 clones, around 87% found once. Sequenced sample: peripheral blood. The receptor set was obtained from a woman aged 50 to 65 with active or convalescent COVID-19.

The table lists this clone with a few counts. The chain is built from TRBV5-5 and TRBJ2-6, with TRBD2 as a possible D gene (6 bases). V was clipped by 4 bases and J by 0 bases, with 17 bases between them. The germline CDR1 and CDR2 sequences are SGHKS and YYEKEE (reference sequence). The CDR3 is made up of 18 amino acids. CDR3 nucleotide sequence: TGTGCCAGCAGCGGAGGACTAAGCTCCAACTCTGGGGCCAACGTCCTGACTTTC. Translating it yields CASSGGLSSNSGANVLTF.

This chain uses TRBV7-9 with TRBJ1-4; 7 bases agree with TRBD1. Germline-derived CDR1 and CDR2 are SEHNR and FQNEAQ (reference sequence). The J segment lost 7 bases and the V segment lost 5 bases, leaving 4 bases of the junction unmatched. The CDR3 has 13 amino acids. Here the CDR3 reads CASSRQGSEKLFF. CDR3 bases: TGTGCCAGCAGCCGACAGGGAAGTGAAAAACTGTTTTTT.

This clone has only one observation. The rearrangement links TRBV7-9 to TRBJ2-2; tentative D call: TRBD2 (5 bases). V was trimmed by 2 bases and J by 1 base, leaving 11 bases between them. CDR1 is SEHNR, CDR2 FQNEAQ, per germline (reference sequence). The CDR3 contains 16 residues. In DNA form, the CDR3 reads TGTGCCAGCAGCTTAACGAGCGGAGGGAACACCGGGGAGCTGTTTTTT. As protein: CASSLTSGGNTGELFF.

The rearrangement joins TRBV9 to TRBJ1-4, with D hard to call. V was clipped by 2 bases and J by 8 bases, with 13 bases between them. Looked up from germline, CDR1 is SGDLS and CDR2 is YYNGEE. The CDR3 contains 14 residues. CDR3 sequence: CASSVDPGVEKLFF. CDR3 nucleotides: TGTGCCAGCAGCGTTGACCCGGGAGTCGAAAAACTGTTTTTT.

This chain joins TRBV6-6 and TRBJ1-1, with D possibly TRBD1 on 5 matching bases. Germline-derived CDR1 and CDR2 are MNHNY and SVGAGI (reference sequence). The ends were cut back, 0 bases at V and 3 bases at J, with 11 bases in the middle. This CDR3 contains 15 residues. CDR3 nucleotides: TGTGCCAGCAGTTACTCGAATGCGGGGGACACTGAAGCTTTCTTT. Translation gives CASSYSNAGDTEAFF.

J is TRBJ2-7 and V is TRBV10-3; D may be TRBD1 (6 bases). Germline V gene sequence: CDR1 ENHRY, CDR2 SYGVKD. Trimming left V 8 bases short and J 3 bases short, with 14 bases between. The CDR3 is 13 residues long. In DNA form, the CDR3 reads TGTGCCATCGGCTCGGGACATTACTACGAGCAGTACTTC. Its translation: CAIGSGHYYEQYF.

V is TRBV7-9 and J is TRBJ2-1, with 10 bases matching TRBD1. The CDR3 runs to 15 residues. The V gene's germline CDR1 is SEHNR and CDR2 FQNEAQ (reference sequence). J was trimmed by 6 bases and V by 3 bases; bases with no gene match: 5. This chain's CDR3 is CASSFGTGVPNEQFF. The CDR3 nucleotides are TGTGCCAGCAGCTTTGGGACAGGGGTCCCCAATGAGCAGTTCTTC. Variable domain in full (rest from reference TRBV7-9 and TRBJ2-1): DTGVSQNPRHKITKRGQNVTFRCDPISEHNRLYWYRQTLGQGPEFLTYFQNEAQLEKSRLLSDRFSAERPKGSFSTLEIQRTEQGDSAMYLCASSFGTGVPNEQFFGPGTRLTVL.

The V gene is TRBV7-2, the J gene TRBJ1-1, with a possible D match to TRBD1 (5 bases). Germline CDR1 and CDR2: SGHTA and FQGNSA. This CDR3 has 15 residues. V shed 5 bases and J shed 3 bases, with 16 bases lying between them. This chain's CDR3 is CASSLRLTAHTEAFF. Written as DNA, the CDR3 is TGTGCCAGCAGCCTCCGACTGACAGCTCACACTGAAGCTTTCTTT.

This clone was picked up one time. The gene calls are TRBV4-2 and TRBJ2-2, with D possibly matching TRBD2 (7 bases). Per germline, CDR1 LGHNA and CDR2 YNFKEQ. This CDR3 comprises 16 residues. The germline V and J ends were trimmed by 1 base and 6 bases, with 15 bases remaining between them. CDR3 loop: CASSQVGGGHPGELFF. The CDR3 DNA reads TGTGCCAGCAGCCAAGTGGGAGGGGGTCATCCCGGGGAGCTGTTTTTT.

The CDR3 region has the DNA TGTGCCAGCAGTTTTGGGGGAGGGGTCCAGTACTTC. As protein: CASSFGGGVQYF. This chain uses TRBV28 with TRBJ2-5; 7 positions match TRBD2. With V trimmed by 3 bases and J by 10 bases, 5 bases remained unmatched. Germline V lookup: CDR1 MDHEN, CDR2 SYDVKM. The CDR3 is 12 residues long.